This T cell receptor beta chain derives from a study of blood T cell repertoires in COVID-19. Study in general: Spain, Italy and the United States supplied samples that represented acute and convalescent COVID-19. T cells, B-cell-depleted T cells, or PBMCs provided the cDNA or gDNA that served as material.

The study recruited people aged roughly 18 to 100 years across approximately 25 US areas. For recovered donors of Cohort 3, there were two negative PCRs, clearance, or symptom resolution. Assay: immunoSEQ multiplex PCR; the TCRdb copy retains only in-frame clones and omits some. The sample yields just over 300,000 clones, roughly 87% seen once. The CDR3 consists of 11 residues. Germline CDR1 is GTSNPN and CDR2 is SVGIG (reference sequence). V was trimmed by 2 bases and J by 7 bases, leaving 8 bases between them. The receptor comes from a woman between 18 and 29 years old who had recovered from COVID-19. The sample consisted of PBMCs or T cells enriched from blood (not recorded which). This chain links TRBV30 with TRBJ1-1; D call uncertain. The CDR3 here is CAWSPGFEAFF. The CDR3 bases are TGTGCCTGGAGTCCGGGGTTTGAAGCTTTCTTT.